This TCR beta chain is drawn from a study of identical twins. Details on this clonotype: Its target is not known.

TCRdb re-called the 5' RACE reads through MiXCR, storing one row per CDR3 protein. The data hold hundreds of thousands of distinct CDR3 sequences, with 18% observed a single time. Study observations and caveats: Abundant beta clonotypes from cord blood bore fewer insertions; memory repertoires lacked this pattern.

The data were also submitted as part of a second study, on T cells expressing NK-cell markers. That paper adds: TCR beta repertoires came from sorted CD3+CD56+NKG2C+, CD3+CD56+NKG2C- and CD3+CD56-NKG2C+ T cells. Within the sequenced cohort of eight donors, seven exhibited HCMV seropositivity and one was seronegative. One observes that, in several donors, these clonotypes were also the leading ones within the CD3+CD56-NKG2C+ fraction.

Sequencing was performed on PBMCs. This clonotype was sampled from a woman between 18 and 30 years old in good health.

CDR3 sequence: CASGGTSYTEAFF. CDR3 in DNA: TGTGCCAGCGGGGGTACATCCTACACTGAAGCTTTCTTT. V gene TRBV9 combines with J gene TRBJ1-1; D may be TRBD1 (5 bases). Germline CDR1 reads SGDLS; CDR2 reads YYNGEE. CDR3 length equals 13 residues. Trimming took 7 bases from V and 3 from J, leaving 13 bases between them.